This TCR beta chain originates from a study of T cell responses to AZD1222 COVID-19 vaccine. This clone was picked up a small number of times. Using immunoSEQ multiplex PCR, the repertoire was profiled, and TCRdb retains in-frame clones only, with some absent. Among about 120,000 clones listed, 80% to 90% were seen once. The CDR3 runs 16 residues. Trimming took 6 bases from V and 3 from J; bases not matched to a gene: 9. The germline gives CDR1 MGHRA, CDR2 YSYEKL. This specimen was peripheral blood, taken on day 0 of AZD1222 vaccination. The V call is TRBV4-1, the J call TRBJ1-4, with 8 bases fitting TRBD1. The sequence was collected from an adult in good health. CDR3 in amino acids: CASSLGQGGANEKLFF. The CDR3 coding sequence is TGCGCCAGCAGTCTCGGACAGGGCGGAGCTAATGAAAAACTGTTTTTT.